A single T cell receptor (beta chain) is shown here with its context. This specimen comes from a study of blood T cell repertoires in COVID-19. The CDR3 sequence is 13 residues long. Germline assignment: CDR1 SGHRS and CDR2 YFSETQ. The V and J ends lost 5 bases and 3 bases, in that order; junction bases with no gene match: 4. TCRdb keeps only in-frame clones here, not all; method: immunoSEQ multiplex PCR. The sample holds about 270,000 clones, around nine tenths seen once. The specimen sequenced was peripheral blood. This receptor was obtained from a man aged 40-50 years with active or convalescent COVID-19. The chain links TRBV5-1 to TRBJ2-5, with 7 bases lining up with TRBD1. CDR3: CASRRDRKETQYF. The DNA for the CDR3 is TGCGCCAGCAGACGGGACAGAAAAGAGACCCAGTACTTC.